A single sample is the source of the 20 T cell receptor beta chains below, sequenced in a study of T-cell memory formation after mild COVID-19. From the 5' RACE reads, TCRdb called clonotypes with MiXCR, one entry per CDR3 protein. The sample holds hundreds of thousands of distinct CDR3 sequences, roughly 21% seen once. The specimen was PBMCs or a T cell subset sorted from them (not recorded which). These TCRs come from an adult woman who had mild COVID-19 (a few samples of this study predate the infection). Cell type and time point are not known.

There are many counts of this clonotype. V usage is TRBV9 and J usage is TRBJ2-5; 7 bases align to TRBD1. Germline loops: CDR1 SGDLS, CDR2 YYNGEE. V gave up 3 bases and J gave up 2 bases; unmatched junction bases: 10. The CDR3 runs 16 residues. The CDR3 DNA sequence: TGTGCCAGCAGCGCCCGAGAGGGCAGGGGGCAAGAGACCCAGTACTTC. Its translation: CASSAREGRGQETQYF.

This clonotype was seen a handful of times. V usage is TRBV20-1 and J usage is TRBJ2-7, with TRBD2 identical over 10 bases. CDR3 size: 17 residues. The V gene end was trimmed by 3 bases and the J gene end by 3 bases; junction bases not matched to a gene: 14. CDR1 is DFQATT, CDR2 SNEGSKA, per germline (reference sequence). This CDR3 reads CSARRTSGLVNGYEQYF. CDR3 nucleotides: TGCAGTGCTAGGAGGACTAGCGGCTTAGTAAACGGCTACGAGCAGTACTTC.

This clonotype was detected many times. J is TRBJ2-7 and V is TRBV12-3 or TRBV12-4; D is perhaps TRBD2 (5 bases). Trimming removed 8 bases from V and 0 bases from J, with 5 bases in between. This CDR3 is 11 amino acids long. The CDR3 DNA is TGTGCCAGCGGGAGCTCCTACGAGCAGTACTTC. As protein: CASGSSYEQYF.

This clonotype was seen a few times. V usage is TRBV13 and J usage is TRBJ2-2; TRBD1 is a possible D gene (7 bases). The CDR3 is 16 amino acids. Germline V CDR1 and CDR2: PRHDT, FYEKMQ (reference sequence). V was clipped by 5 bases and J by 3 bases, with 16 bases between them. For the CDR3, the DNA is TGTGCCAGCAGCCACCTTACAGGGGAGGACACCGGGGAGCTGTTTTTT. Its translation: CASSHLTGEDTGELFF.

In its sample, this clonotype was seen many times. The V call is TRBV12-3 or TRBV12-4, the J call TRBJ1-5; D is perhaps TRBD1 (5 bases). The CDR3 extends over 15 amino acids. V was cut by 1 base and J by 2 bases, with 9 bases left in between. The CDR3 sequence: CASSLEGIGNQPQHF. DNA for the CDR3: TGTGCCAGCAGTTTAGAGGGGATAGGCAATCAGCCCCAGCATTTT.

This clonotype was picked up a small number of times. The chain recombines TRBV5-1 with TRBJ2-2, with a possible D match to TRBD2 (6 bases). The CDR3 is 16 residues long. Trimming shortened V by 2 bases and J by 7 bases, and 18 bases separated the two germline ends. CDR1 and CDR2 (germline): SGHRS, YFSETQ. CDR3 region: CASSFSSGLLFGELFF. The CDR3 coding sequence is TGCGCCAGCAGCTTTAGCTCGGGACTCCTCTTCGGGGAGCTGTTTTTT.

This clonotype was detected a few times. The chain couples TRBV5-4 to TRBJ2-7; TRBD2 agrees at 7 bases. Germline V gene lookup returns CDR1 SGHNT and CDR2 YYREEE (reference sequence). The CDR3 is made up of 14 amino acids. V lost 4 bases and J lost 3; bases outside the gene matches: 7. This CDR3 reads CASSPGGSYYEQYF. The CDR3 DNA reads TGTGCCAGCAGCCCCGGGGGGAGCTACTACGAGCAGTACTTC. Supplemented by reference TRBV5-4 and TRBJ2-7, the full variable domain reads ETGVTQSPTHLIKTRGQQVTLRCSSQSGHNTVSWYQQALGQGPQFIFQYYREEENGRGNFPPRFSGLQFPNYSSELNVNALELDDSALYLCASSPGGSYYEQYFGPGTRLTVT.

The chain employs TRBV5-5 and TRBJ1-2; 7 bases match TRBD1. The CDR3 has 19 residues. The trim removed 4 bases at V and 4 bases at J, leaving 22 bases unmatched. Germline V lookup: CDR1 SGHKS, CDR2 YYEKEE (reference sequence). CDR3 bases: TGTGCCAGCAGCCCACGCCGGATTGGGACAGACCCTTCTGGCTATGGCTACACCTTC. It codes for CASSPRRIGTDPSGYGYTF. Looking up the rest from reference TRBV5-5 and TRBJ1-2 gives the full variable domain: DAGVTQSPTHLIKTRGQQVTLRCSPISGHKSVSWYQQVLGQGPQFIFQYYEKEERGRGNFPDRFSARQFPNYSSELNVNALLLGDSALYLCASSPRRIGTDPSGYGYTFGSGTRLTVV.

The chain links TRBV15 to TRBJ2-2; no definite D call. Germline CDR1 LNHNV, CDR2 YYDKDF (reference sequence). The V end lost 0 bases, the J end lost 9 bases, and 11 bases lay between the germline ends. The CDR3 contains 14 residues. The CDR3 here is CATSRDRGARELFF. Written as DNA, the CDR3 is TGTGCCACCAGCAGAGATCGAGGCGCCAGGGAGCTGTTTTTT.

This chain joins TRBV2 and TRBJ1-2; no firm D call. The CDR3 runs 12 residues. V was shortened by 6 bases and J by 2 bases, with 7 bases between the two germline ends. Per germline, CDR1 SNHLY and CDR2 FYNNEI. CDR3: CASRDDNYGYTF. The CDR3 region has the DNA TGTGCCAGCAGGGACGACAACTATGGCTACACCTTC.

J is TRBJ2-2 and V is TRBV6-5; TRBD2 agrees at 14 bases. Trimming removed 2 bases from V and 8 bases from J; junction bases left unmatched: 13. The CDR3 loop spans 19 amino acids. Germline V gives CDR1 MNHEY, CDR2 SVGAGI. CDR3 sequence: CASSYRTPGTSGRGGELFF. In DNA, the CDR3 is TGTGCCAGCAGTTACAGGACCCCCGGGACTAGCGGGAGAGGGGGGGAGCTGTTTTTT.

This clonotype was detected only a few times. The chain couples TRBV12-3 or TRBV12-4 to TRBJ2-1; D might be TRBD1 (5 bases). CDR3 length: 13 amino acids. V shed 1 base and J shed 6 bases, with 7 bases lying between them. This CDR3 reads CASSLVRGNEQFF. The DNA of the CDR3 is TGTGCCAGCAGTTTAGTAAGGGGCAATGAGCAGTTCTTC.

The CDR3 loop is CASSYGTSVNEQFF. The CDR3 DNA follows: TGTGCCAGCAGTTATGGGACTTCAGTCAATGAGCAGTTCTTC. This chain joins TRBV6-2 or TRBV6-3 and TRBJ2-1, with D perhaps matching TRBD2 (6 bases). Looked up from germline, CDR1 is MNHEY and CDR2 is SVGEGT. V was clipped by 3 bases and J by 6 bases, with 12 bases between them. This CDR3 has 14 amino acids.

The sample holds a few counts of this clonotype. V usage is TRBV27 and J usage is TRBJ2-1; 10 bases map to TRBD2. V dropped 3 bases and J dropped 5; count of bases not matched to a gene: 7. In germline, CDR1 is MNHEY, CDR2 SMNVEV (reference sequence). The CDR3 consists of 16 residues. The CDR3: CASSFGGSGRDNEQFF. In DNA form, the CDR3 reads TGTGCCAGCAGTTTCGGCGGCAGCGGGAGGGACAATGAGCAGTTCTTC.

The chain combines TRBV4-2 with TRBJ2-5; D is ambiguous. Trimming took off 0 bases at V and 5 bases at J, with 13 bases between the two ends. In germline, CDR1 is LGHNA, CDR2 YNFKEQ. CDR3 length: 15 residues. The CDR3, as DNA: TGTGCCAGCAGCCAAGAAGATAGGGCACAGGAGACCCAGTACTTC. Translating gives CASSQEDRAQETQYF.

This sequence joins TRBV7-9 and TRBJ2-7; 7 bases agree with TRBD1. The CDR3 covers 16 residues. With 5 bases clipped from V and 0 bases from J, the junction kept 10 bases outside the gene matches. Germline lookup yields CDR1 SEHNR and CDR2 FQNEAQ (reference sequence). The CDR3 nucleotides read TGTGCCAGCAGCACCTCCTCGACAGGGAGCTCCTACGAGCAGTACTTC. Its translation: CASSTSSTGSSYEQYF.

The chain joins TRBV5-4 to TRBJ2-7; the D is unclear. CDR1 and CDR2 from the germline V gene are SGHNT and YYREEE (reference sequence). Trimming pared 0 bases from V and 2 bases from J, leaving 9 bases between. The CDR3 sequence is 14 residues long. CDR3 sequence: CASSLDGPTYEQYF. The CDR3 DNA follows: TGTGCCAGCAGCTTGGACGGGCCTACCTACGAGCAGTACTTC. Full variable domain (remainder filled in from reference TRBV5-4 and TRBJ2-7): ETGVTQSPTHLIKTRGQQVTLRCSSQSGHNTVSWYQQALGQGPQFIFQYYREEENGRGNFPPRFSGLQFPNYSSELNVNALELDDSALYLCASSLDGPTYEQYFGPGTRLTVT.

This clonotype was counted between two and nine times. This rearrangement joins TRBV24-1 to TRBJ2-1, with 8 bases aligning to TRBD2. The junction had 4 bases not matched to a gene; V was cut back by 9 bases and J by 1 base. The CDR3 totals 14 residues. Germline CDR1 is KGHDR and CDR2 is SFDVKD. CDR3 in DNA: TGTGCCACCGCCCCGGGGGGGTCCTACAATGAGCAGTTCTTC. Residues: CATAPGGSYNEQFF.

This clonotype occurred many times. V gene TRBV6-5 combines with J gene TRBJ2-5; TRBD1 aligns across 7 bases. Trimming removed 2 bases from V and 5 bases from J; junction bases left unmatched: 14. CDR3 length: 17 amino acids. CDR1 MNHEY and CDR2 SVGAGI come from the germline V gene. CDR3: CASSYLTNDRAVETQYF. The CDR3 DNA reads TGTGCCAGCAGTTACCTCACAAACGACAGGGCCGTCGAGACCCAGTACTTC.

The table lists this clonotype with a few counts. The chain employs TRBV15 and TRBJ1-2; perhaps TRBD1 as D (6 bases). Germline V CDR1 and CDR2: LNHNV, YYDKDF (reference sequence). Trimming took 0 bases from V and 3 from J, leaving 17 bases between them. This CDR3 is built from 17 residues. The CDR3 reads CATSRDRSTGTYYGYTF. The CDR3 bases are TGTGCCACCAGCAGAGATCGGAGTACAGGGACGTACTATGGCTACACCTTC.